The next 22 T cell receptor beta chains were all read from a single sample in a study of monozygotic twins with inflammatory bowel disease. TCRdb derives one entry per CDR3 protein from the 5' RACE reads, leaving out DNA. The repertoire table contains about 440,000 distinct CDR3 sequences. Sequencing was performed on blood. The receptors were gathered from a human donor with ulcerative colitis or Crohn's disease, or a healthy co-twin of an affected twin (not recorded which).

The rearrangement joins TRBV19 to TRBJ2-3. Germline V gene sequence: CDR1 LNHDA, CDR2 SQIVND (reference sequence). The CDR3 runs to 14 residues. The CDR3 loop is CASSTDFGRNTQYF.

The chain is built from TRBV7-2 and TRBJ2-5; absent DNA, TCRdb's TRBD1 call cannot be checked. Germline V gene lookup returns CDR1 SGHTA and CDR2 FQGNSA. The CDR3 runs to 16 residues. The CDR3 spells CASSKTGGAGQETQYF.

The rearrangement links TRBV7-6 to TRBJ2-3; without DNA, the TCRdb call of TRBD1 cannot be checked. Germline V lookup: CDR1 SGHVS, CDR2 FNYEAQ. This CDR3 has 17 amino acids. The CDR3 reads CASRQGSNRGHLDTQYF. Together with reference TRBV7-6 and TRBJ2-3, the CDR3 gives the full variable domain: GAGVSQSPRYKVTKRGQDVALRCDPISGHVSLYWYRQALGQGPEFLTYFNYEAQQDKSGLPNDRFSAERPEGSISTLTIQRTEQRDSAMYRCASRQGSNRGHLDTQYFGPGTRLTVL.

CDR3 loop: CAWRPTGAGTGELFF. This chain connects TRBV30 to TRBJ2-2; TCRdb gives TRBD1 as the D gene, but with no DNA this cannot be confirmed. The CDR3 totals 15 residues. In germline, CDR1 is GTSNPN, CDR2 SVGIG (reference sequence).

V usage is TRBV4-2 and J usage is TRBJ2-3; the D gene TCRdb calls, TRBD2, cannot be checked with no DNA. Germline V CDR1 and CDR2: LGHNA, YNFKEQ. This CDR3 spans 15 amino acids. The CDR3 protein is CASSQEKRYTDTQYF.

The CDR3 protein is CASSLSLGGAQPQHF. The chain couples TRBV7-9 to TRBJ1-5. Germline V gives CDR1 SEHNR, CDR2 FQNEAQ (reference sequence). The CDR3 has 15 residues.

The chain combines TRBV29-1 with TRBJ2-1; TCRdb gives TRBD1 as the D gene, but with no DNA this cannot be confirmed. Germline V lookup: CDR1 SQVTM, CDR2 ANQGSEA. The CDR3 spans 13 residues. The CDR3 reads CSFRDPRYNEQFF.

The chain uses TRBV9 and TRBJ2-3; TCRdb outputs TRBD2, but without DNA this stays unchecked. This CDR3 spans 16 amino acids. The V gene's germline CDR1 is SGDLS and CDR2 YYNGEE. This CDR3 reads CASSPTSRVQQDTQYF.

The chain is built from TRBV29-1 and TRBJ2-7; TCRdb's D gene call, TRBD1, goes unchecked for lack of DNA. Germline CDR1 SQVTM, CDR2 ANQGSEA. This CDR3 has 12 residues. Here the CDR3 reads CSVVGGLREQYF.

The chain employs TRBV5-1 and TRBJ1-5; there is no DNA to check the TCRdb D call of TRBD1. The germline CDR1 and CDR2 sequences are SGHRS and YFSETQ. The length of the CDR3 is 14 residues. The CDR3 here is CASSLDSSNQPQHF.

The CDR3 loop is CASSGGRSTDTQYF. The chain has TRBV5-1 and TRBJ2-3; the TCRdb call, TRBD1, lacks DNA for checking. The germline V gene encodes CDR1 SGHRS and CDR2 YFSETQ. The CDR3 contains 14 residues.

The chain employs TRBV7-2 and TRBJ2-2; lacking DNA, the TRBD2 call made by TCRdb goes unchecked. The CDR3 extends over 15 amino acids. The germline V gene encodes CDR1 SGHTA and CDR2 FQGNSA. This CDR3 reads CASSLRLGPARELFF.

The chain carries TRBV29-1 and TRBJ2-2; TCRdb calls TRBD1, which cannot be checked without DNA. The germline gives CDR1 SQVTM, CDR2 ANQGSEA. The CDR3 totals 12 residues. The CDR3 loop is CSGTGYTGELFF.

The rearrangement links TRBV12-3 or TRBV12-4 to TRBJ1-2; the TCRdb D gene call, TRBD1, has no DNA to confirm it. The CDR3 totals 16 residues. CDR3 protein: CASSLTPQGADYGYTF.

V and J are TRBV5-5 and TRBJ1-2. Germline V gives CDR1 SGHKS, CDR2 YYEKEE (reference sequence). CDR3 length equals 15 residues. CDR3 sequence reads: CASSLSVGENYGYTF.

The V and J genes are TRBV10-3 and TRBJ2-1; there is no DNA to check the TCRdb D call of TRBD2. Germline loops: CDR1 ENHRY, CDR2 SYGVKD. This CDR3 spans 14 amino acids. This chain's CDR3 is CAISGRERINEQFF.

The rearrangement links TRBV10-3 to TRBJ2-6; TCRdb reports TRBD1, a call that lacks DNA to check it against. In germline, CDR1 is ENHRY, CDR2 SYGVKD. The CDR3 is made up of 19 amino acids. The CDR3 protein is CAISESSGLERPGANVLTF.

The J gene is TRBJ1-2, the V gene TRBV7-2. From germline, CDR1 is SGHTA and CDR2 FQGNSA. This CDR3 region has 15 residues. The CDR3 here is CASSSTQWANYGYTF.

The chain joins TRBV5-1 to TRBJ2-3; TCRdb designates TRBD2, a call that cannot be tested without DNA. Per the germline V gene, CDR1 is SGHRS and CDR2 is YFSETQ. The CDR3 is 16 amino acids. The CDR3 loop is CASSLGTATYTDTQYF.

The V and J genes are TRBV7-2 and TRBJ2-7; TCRdb indicates TRBD2, and absent DNA this call remains unverified. Germline V gene lookup returns CDR1 SGHTA and CDR2 FQGNSA. This CDR3 region has 15 residues. The CDR3 is CASSLMASGAYEQYF.

The chain combines TRBV28 with TRBJ1-3; TCRdb proposes TRBD1, but this gene call is untestable without DNA. In germline, CDR1 is MDHEN, CDR2 SYDVKM. CDR3 length: 15 residues. CDR3 sequence: CASSPGGSSGNTIYF.

The CDR3 here is CASSATSNQPQHF. The chain joins TRBV19 to TRBJ1-5. Germline CDR1 and CDR2: LNHDA and SQIVND (reference sequence). CDR3 length equals 13 residues. Filled out from reference TRBV19 and TRBJ1-5, the complete variable domain reads DGGITQSPKYLFRKEGQNVTLSCEQNLNHDAMYWYRQDPGQGLRLIYYSQIVNDFQKGDIAEGYSVSREKKESFPLTVTSAQKNPTAFYLCASSATSNQPQHFGDGTRLSIL.